These 18 T cell receptor beta chains were sequenced from one sample in a study of cytomegalovirus exposure and HLA in healthy donors. PCR was performed using 60 Vbeta and 13 Jbeta primers. Here immunoSEQ multiplex PCR was the method, and the copy in TCRdb shows in-frame clones only, minus some. The sample records 150,000 to 200,000 clones, over 70% being singletons. Specimen: PBMCs. These receptors were obtained from a man aged 25 to 40 in good health and CMV-seropositive.

The chain links TRBV5-1 to TRBJ2-3, with 10 bases that match TRBD2. Germline V CDR1 and CDR2: SGHRS, YFSETQ. CDR3 size: 17 residues. After removal of 4 bases from V and 1 base from J, the junction contained 9 bases not matched to a gene. The chain's CDR3 is CASSILAGSSRTDTQYF. CDR3 DNA: TGCGCCAGCAGCATACTAGCGGGGAGCAGTCGCACAGATACGCAGTATTTT. The variable domain in full, completed from reference TRBV5-1 and TRBJ2-3, reads KAGVTQTPRYLIKTRGQQVTLSCSPISGHRSVSWYQQTPGQGLQFLFEYFSETQRNKGNFPGRFSGRQFSNSRSEMNVSTLELGDSALYLCASSILAGSSRTDTQYFGPGTRLTVL.

The chain uses TRBV11-3 and TRBJ2-1; tentative D call: TRBD1 (5 bases). V lost 1 base and J 7 bases, leaving 8 bases between the germline ends. CDR3 length: 13 residues. Germline-derived CDR1 and CDR2 are SGHNT and YENEEA. The CDR3 DNA reads TGTGCCAGCAGCTTAGTAAGGGGAAATGAGCAGTTCTTC. This codes for CASSLVRGNEQFF.

The chain is built from TRBV27 and TRBJ2-7, with D unclear. Trimming took off 5 bases at V and 6 bases at J, with 8 bases between the two ends. Germline V CDR1 and CDR2: MNHEY, SMNVEV (reference sequence). The CDR3 is 11 amino acids. The CDR3 here is CASSPVSEQYF. The CDR3 DNA reads TGTGCCAGCAGTCCAGTCAGCGAGCAGTACTTC.

This chain uses TRBV27 with TRBJ2-1; 9 bases line up with TRBD2. Losses at the gene ends were 7 bases for V and 6 bases for J; bases not matched to a gene: 4. CDR3 length: 13 residues. Germline values: CDR1 MNHEY, CDR2 SMNVEV (reference sequence). CDR3 residues: CASKAGGGNEQFF. Here the CDR3 DNA reads TGTGCCAGCAAAGCGGGAGGTGGCAATGAGCAGTTCTTC.

The chain links TRBV6-5 to TRBJ2-1; TRBD2 matches at 13 bases. This CDR3 region has 16 residues. The ends lost 2 bases at V and 8 bases at J; junction bases unmatched: 6. CDR1 is MNHEY and CDR2 is SVGAGI in the germline V gene. The CDR3 loop is CASSYPTSGGHHEQFF. CDR3 coding DNA: TGTGCCAGCAGTTACCCGACTAGCGGGGGGCATCATGAGCAGTTCTTC.

The gene calls are TRBV5-6 and TRBJ2-7, with D maybe TRBD2 (5 bases). V was pared by 4 bases and J by 5 bases, with 22 bases between. Germline V gene lookup returns CDR1 SGHDT and CDR2 YYEEEE. The CDR3 loop spans 16 amino acids. The CDR3, as DNA: TGTGCCAGCAGCCTATCGGCGACTACGCTCGGGCACGAGCAGTACTTC. This encodes CASSLSATTLGHEQYF.

J is TRBJ2-3 and V is TRBV5-4, with TRBD2 matching over 10 bases. V was pared by 0 bases and J by 4 bases, with 5 bases of the junction left unmatched. The CDR3 has 16 residues. The germline CDR1 and CDR2 sequences are SGHNT and YYREEE (reference sequence). As DNA, the CDR3 is TGTGCCAGCAGCTTGGCCCCAGCGGGGGGGGCAGATACGCAGTATTTT. It is translated as CASSLAPAGGADTQYF.

The V call is TRBV5-4, the J call TRBJ1-5, with 7 bases aligning to TRBD1. In germline, CDR1 is SGHNT, CDR2 YYREEE (reference sequence). J lost 6 bases, V lost 4 bases, and 10 bases had no gene match. The CDR3 consists of 15 residues. CDR3 region: CASSAGTEGGQPQHF. DNA of the CDR3: TGTGCCAGCAGCGCTGGGACAGAGGGAGGTCAGCCCCAGCATTTT.

The chain uses TRBV6-5 and TRBJ2-3; 7 bases map to TRBD1. The V and J ends lost 6 bases and 3 bases, in that order; junction bases with no gene match: 3. There are 13 residues in the CDR3. Per germline, CDR1 MNHEY and CDR2 SVGAGI. As DNA, the CDR3 is TGTGCCAGCAGGACACAGGGGACAGATACGCAGTATTTT. Amino acids: CASRTQGTDTQYF.

The genes are TRBV19 and TRBJ2-5; 10 bases align to TRBD1. This CDR3 comprises 13 residues. The germline CDR1 and CDR2 sequences are LNHDA and SQIVND (reference sequence). J gave up 11 bases and V 8 bases, and 11 bases lay outside the gene matches. In nucleotides, the CDR3 is TGTGCCAGTGCCGGGACAGGGGCCCGTGCGCAGTACTTC. Protein product: CASAGTGARAQYF.

The rearrangement joins TRBV19 to TRBJ1-1; 9 nucleotides line up with TRBD1. Germline-derived CDR1 and CDR2 are LNHDA and SQIVND (reference sequence). This CDR3 contains 14 residues. V shed 5 bases and J 3 bases; nucleotides not matched to a gene: 4. The CDR3 protein is CASSGRTGDTEAFF. DNA of the CDR3: TGTGCCAGTAGTGGTCGGACAGGGGACACTGAAGCTTTCTTT.

V gene TRBV28 combines with J gene TRBJ2-3, with D tentatively TRBD1 (5 bases). Per the germline V gene, CDR1 is MDHEN and CDR2 is SYDVKM. Trimming took off 1 base at V and 0 bases at J, with 11 bases between the two ends. The CDR3 covers 16 residues. CDR3 DNA: TGTGCCAGCAGTTTATCAGTAGGGGATAGCACAGATACGCAGTATTTT. This encodes CASSLSVGDSTDTQYF.

The J gene is TRBJ2-3, the V gene TRBV5-1, with TRBD2 as a possible D gene (5 bases). Germline CDR1 SGHRS, CDR2 YFSETQ. The CDR3 covers 15 residues. V lost 3 bases to trimming and J lost 2 bases, with 13 bases between them. The CDR3 region is CASSSDGLFTDTQYF. The CDR3 DNA is TGCGCCAGCAGCTCGGACGGACTGTTCACAGATACGCAGTATTTT.

The chain is built from TRBV6-1 and TRBJ2-5; 10 positions agree with TRBD1. The DNA end favors TRBJ2-7, so the J call may be wrong. The CDR3 runs to 13 residues. Germline lookup yields CDR1 MNHNS and CDR2 SASEGT. CDR3 loop: CASSRDRGDEQYF. DNA for the CDR3: TGTGCCAGCAGCCGGGACAGGGGTGACGAGCAGTACTTC.

The rearrangement joins TRBV19 to TRBJ2-1, with TRBD1 identical over 7 bases. Germline CDR1 is LNHDA and CDR2 is SQIVND (reference sequence). The CDR3 runs 15 residues. Trimming cost V 6 bases and J 4 bases; bases outside gene matches: 9. CDR3 coding DNA: TGTGCCAGTAGATTGATATCACAGGGGTACAATGAGCAGTTCTTC. This sequence encodes CASRLISQGYNEQFF.

This sequence joins TRBV5-1 and TRBJ1-2; 8 nucleotides line up with TRBD1. The CDR3 has 15 amino acids. J was trimmed by 2 bases and V by 0 bases; bases with no gene match: 3. In germline, CDR1 is SGHRS, CDR2 YFSETQ. CDR3 sequence (DNA): TGCGCCAGCAGCTTGGCGGGACAGGAGAACTATGGCTACACCTTC. It yields the protein CASSLAGQENYGYTF.

In regard to this clone: Other DNA variants within this sample encode the same CDR3. The V gene is TRBV7-9, the J gene TRBJ2-7, with D unclear. V lost 5 bases to trimming and J lost 1 base, with 3 bases between them. Germline V gene data show CDR1 as SEHNR and CDR2 as FQNEAQ (reference sequence). This CDR3 has 11 residues. The CDR3: CASSLSYEQYF. The CDR3, as DNA: TGTGCCAGCAGCCTATCCTACGAGCAGTACTTC.

The chain carries TRBV5-4 and TRBJ2-7; 7 bases map to TRBD2. The V gene end was trimmed by 0 bases and the J gene end by 9 bases; junction bases not matched to a gene: 6. The CDR3 covers 13 residues. Germline CDR1 SGHNT, CDR2 YYREEE (reference sequence). CDR3 protein: CASSLGGGVGQYF. CDR3 sequence (DNA): TGTGCCAGCAGCTTGGGGGGAGGGGTAGGGCAGTACTTC.